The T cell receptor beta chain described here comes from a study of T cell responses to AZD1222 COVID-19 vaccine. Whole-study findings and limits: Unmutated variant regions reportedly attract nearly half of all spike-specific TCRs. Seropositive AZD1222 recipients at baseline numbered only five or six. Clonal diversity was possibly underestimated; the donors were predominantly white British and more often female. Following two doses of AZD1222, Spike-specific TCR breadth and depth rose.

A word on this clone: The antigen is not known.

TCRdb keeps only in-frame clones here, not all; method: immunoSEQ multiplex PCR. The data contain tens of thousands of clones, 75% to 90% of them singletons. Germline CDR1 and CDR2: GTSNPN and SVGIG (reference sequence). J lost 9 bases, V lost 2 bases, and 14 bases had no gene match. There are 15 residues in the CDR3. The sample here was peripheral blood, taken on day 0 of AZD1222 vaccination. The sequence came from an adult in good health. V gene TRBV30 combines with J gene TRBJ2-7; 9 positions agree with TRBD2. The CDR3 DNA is TGTGCCTGGAGTCCTTTTAGCGGGGGTACCCAGGGGCAGTACTTC. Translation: CAWSPFSGGTQGQYF.